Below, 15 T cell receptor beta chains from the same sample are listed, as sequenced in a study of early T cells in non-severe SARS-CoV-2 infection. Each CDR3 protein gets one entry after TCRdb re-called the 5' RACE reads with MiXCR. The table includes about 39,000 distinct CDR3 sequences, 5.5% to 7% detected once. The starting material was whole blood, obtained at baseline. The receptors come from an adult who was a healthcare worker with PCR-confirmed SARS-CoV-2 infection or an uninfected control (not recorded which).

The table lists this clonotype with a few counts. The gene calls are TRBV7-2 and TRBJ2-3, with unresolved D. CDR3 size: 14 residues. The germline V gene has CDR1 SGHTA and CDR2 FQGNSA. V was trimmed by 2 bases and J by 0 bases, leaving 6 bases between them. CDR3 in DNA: TGTGCCAGCAGCTTATTAGTTAGCACAGATACGCAGTATTTT. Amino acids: CASSLLVSTDTQYF. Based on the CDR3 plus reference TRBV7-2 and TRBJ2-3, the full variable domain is GAGVSQSPSNKVTEKGKDVELRCDPISGHTALYWYRQSLGQGLEFLIYFQGNSAPDKSGLPSDRFSAERTGGSVSTLTIQRTQQEDSAVYLCASSLLVSTDTQYFGPGTRLTVL.

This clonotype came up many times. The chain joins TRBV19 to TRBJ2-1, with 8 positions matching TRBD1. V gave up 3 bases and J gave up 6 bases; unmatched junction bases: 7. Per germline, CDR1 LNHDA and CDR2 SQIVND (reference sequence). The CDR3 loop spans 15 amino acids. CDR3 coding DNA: TGTGCCAGTAGTATTACAGGGGGTTTTTCCAATGAGCAGTTCTTC. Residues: CASSITGGFSNEQFF.

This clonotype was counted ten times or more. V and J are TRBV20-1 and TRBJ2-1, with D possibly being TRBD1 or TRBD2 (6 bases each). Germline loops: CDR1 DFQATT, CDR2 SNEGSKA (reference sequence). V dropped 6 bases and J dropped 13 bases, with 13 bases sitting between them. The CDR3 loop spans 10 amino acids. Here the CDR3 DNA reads TGCAGTGCAGGGGGGCTAACCCAGTTCTTC. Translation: CSAGGLTQFF.

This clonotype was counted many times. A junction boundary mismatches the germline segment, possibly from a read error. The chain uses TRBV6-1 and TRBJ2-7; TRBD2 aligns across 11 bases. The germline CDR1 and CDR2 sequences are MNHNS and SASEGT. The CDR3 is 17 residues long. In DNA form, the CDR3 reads TGTGCCAGCAGGGAAGGCCCATATAGCGGGAGGGCCTACGAGCAGTACTTC. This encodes CASREGPYSGRAYEQYF.

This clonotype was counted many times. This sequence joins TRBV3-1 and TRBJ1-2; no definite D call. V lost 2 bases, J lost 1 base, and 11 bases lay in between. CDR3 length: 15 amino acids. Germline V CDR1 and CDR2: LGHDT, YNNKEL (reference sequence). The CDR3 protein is CASSQSQARNYGYTF. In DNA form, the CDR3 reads TGTGCCAGCAGCCAAAGTCAGGCTCGTAACTATGGCTACACCTTC.

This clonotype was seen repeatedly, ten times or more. This CDR3 is CSVARAESSYEQYF. In nucleotides, the CDR3 is TGCAGCGTTGCTCGAGCGGAAAGCTCCTACGAGCAGTACTTC. The rearrangement links TRBV29-1 to TRBJ2-7, with D possibly matching TRBD2 (5 bases). Trimming shortened V by 4 bases and J by 0 bases, and 13 bases separated the two germline ends. CDR3 size: 14 residues. The germline gives CDR1 SQVTM, CDR2 ANQGSEA.

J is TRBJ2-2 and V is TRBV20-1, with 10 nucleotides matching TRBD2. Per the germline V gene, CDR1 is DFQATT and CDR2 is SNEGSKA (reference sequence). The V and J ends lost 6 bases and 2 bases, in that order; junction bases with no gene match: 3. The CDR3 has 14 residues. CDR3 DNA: TGCAGTGCCCGGACTAGCGGAAACACCGGGGAGCTGTTTTTT. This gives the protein CSARTSGNTGELFF.

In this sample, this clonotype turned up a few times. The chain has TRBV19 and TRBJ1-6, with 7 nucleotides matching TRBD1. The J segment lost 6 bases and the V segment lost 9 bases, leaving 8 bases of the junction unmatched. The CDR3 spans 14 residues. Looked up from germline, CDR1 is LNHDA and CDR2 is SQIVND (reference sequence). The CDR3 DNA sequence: TGTGCCAGCTCCGACAGGGCCCGTAATTCACCCCTCCACTTT. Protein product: CASSDRARNSPLHF.

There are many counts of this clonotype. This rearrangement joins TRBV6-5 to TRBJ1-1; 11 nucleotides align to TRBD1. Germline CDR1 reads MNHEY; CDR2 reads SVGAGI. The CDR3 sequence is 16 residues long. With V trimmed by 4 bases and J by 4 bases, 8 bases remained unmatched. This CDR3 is CASSSVRGTGGTEAFF. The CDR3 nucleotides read TGTGCCAGCAGTTCCGTTAGAGGGACAGGGGGCACTGAAGCTTTCTTT.

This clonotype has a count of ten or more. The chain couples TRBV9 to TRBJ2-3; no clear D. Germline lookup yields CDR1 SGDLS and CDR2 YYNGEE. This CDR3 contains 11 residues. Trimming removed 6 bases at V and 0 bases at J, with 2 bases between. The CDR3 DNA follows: TGTGCCAGCACAAGCACAGATACGCAGTATTTT. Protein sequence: CASTSTDTQYF.

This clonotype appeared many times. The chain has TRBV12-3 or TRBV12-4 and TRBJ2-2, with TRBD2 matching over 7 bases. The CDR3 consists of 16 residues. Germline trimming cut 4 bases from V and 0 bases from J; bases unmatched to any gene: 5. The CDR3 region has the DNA TGTGCCAGCAGTTCTCAGGCGGGGGCGAACACCGGGGAGCTGTTTTTT. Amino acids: CASSSQAGANTGELFF.

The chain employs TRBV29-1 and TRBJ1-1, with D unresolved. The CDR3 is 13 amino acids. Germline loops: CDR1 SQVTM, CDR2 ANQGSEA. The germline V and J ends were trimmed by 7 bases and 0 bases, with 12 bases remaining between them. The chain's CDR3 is CSGIEIVNTEAFF. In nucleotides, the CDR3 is TGCAGCGGAATTGAAATAGTGAACACTGAAGCTTTCTTT. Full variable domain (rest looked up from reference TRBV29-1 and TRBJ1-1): SAVISQKPSRDICQRGTSLTIQCQVDSQVTMMFWYRQQPGQSLTLIATANQGSEATYESGFVIDKFPISRPNLTFSTLTVSNMSPEDSSIYLCSGIEIVNTEAFFGQGTRLTVV.

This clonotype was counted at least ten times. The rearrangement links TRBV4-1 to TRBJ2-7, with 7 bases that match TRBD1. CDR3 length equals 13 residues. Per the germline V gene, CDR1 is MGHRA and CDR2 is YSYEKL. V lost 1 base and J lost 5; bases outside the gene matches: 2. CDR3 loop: CASSQGTGHEQYF. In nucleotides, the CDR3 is TGCGCCAGCAGCCAAGGGACAGGCCACGAGCAGTACTTC.

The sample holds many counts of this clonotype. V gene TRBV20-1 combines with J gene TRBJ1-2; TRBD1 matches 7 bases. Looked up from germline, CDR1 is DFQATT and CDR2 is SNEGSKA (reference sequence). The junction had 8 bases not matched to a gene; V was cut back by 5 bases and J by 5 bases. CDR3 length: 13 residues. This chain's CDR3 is CSAESPGQYGYTF. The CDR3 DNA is TGCAGTGCTGAAAGTCCGGGACAGTATGGCTACACCTTC.

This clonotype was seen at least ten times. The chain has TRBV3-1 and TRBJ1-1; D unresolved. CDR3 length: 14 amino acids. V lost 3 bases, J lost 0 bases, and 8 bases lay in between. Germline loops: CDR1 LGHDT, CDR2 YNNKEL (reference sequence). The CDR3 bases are TGTGCCAGCAGCCACCGCGAATTGAACACTGAAGCTTTCTTT. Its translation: CASSHRELNTEAFF.